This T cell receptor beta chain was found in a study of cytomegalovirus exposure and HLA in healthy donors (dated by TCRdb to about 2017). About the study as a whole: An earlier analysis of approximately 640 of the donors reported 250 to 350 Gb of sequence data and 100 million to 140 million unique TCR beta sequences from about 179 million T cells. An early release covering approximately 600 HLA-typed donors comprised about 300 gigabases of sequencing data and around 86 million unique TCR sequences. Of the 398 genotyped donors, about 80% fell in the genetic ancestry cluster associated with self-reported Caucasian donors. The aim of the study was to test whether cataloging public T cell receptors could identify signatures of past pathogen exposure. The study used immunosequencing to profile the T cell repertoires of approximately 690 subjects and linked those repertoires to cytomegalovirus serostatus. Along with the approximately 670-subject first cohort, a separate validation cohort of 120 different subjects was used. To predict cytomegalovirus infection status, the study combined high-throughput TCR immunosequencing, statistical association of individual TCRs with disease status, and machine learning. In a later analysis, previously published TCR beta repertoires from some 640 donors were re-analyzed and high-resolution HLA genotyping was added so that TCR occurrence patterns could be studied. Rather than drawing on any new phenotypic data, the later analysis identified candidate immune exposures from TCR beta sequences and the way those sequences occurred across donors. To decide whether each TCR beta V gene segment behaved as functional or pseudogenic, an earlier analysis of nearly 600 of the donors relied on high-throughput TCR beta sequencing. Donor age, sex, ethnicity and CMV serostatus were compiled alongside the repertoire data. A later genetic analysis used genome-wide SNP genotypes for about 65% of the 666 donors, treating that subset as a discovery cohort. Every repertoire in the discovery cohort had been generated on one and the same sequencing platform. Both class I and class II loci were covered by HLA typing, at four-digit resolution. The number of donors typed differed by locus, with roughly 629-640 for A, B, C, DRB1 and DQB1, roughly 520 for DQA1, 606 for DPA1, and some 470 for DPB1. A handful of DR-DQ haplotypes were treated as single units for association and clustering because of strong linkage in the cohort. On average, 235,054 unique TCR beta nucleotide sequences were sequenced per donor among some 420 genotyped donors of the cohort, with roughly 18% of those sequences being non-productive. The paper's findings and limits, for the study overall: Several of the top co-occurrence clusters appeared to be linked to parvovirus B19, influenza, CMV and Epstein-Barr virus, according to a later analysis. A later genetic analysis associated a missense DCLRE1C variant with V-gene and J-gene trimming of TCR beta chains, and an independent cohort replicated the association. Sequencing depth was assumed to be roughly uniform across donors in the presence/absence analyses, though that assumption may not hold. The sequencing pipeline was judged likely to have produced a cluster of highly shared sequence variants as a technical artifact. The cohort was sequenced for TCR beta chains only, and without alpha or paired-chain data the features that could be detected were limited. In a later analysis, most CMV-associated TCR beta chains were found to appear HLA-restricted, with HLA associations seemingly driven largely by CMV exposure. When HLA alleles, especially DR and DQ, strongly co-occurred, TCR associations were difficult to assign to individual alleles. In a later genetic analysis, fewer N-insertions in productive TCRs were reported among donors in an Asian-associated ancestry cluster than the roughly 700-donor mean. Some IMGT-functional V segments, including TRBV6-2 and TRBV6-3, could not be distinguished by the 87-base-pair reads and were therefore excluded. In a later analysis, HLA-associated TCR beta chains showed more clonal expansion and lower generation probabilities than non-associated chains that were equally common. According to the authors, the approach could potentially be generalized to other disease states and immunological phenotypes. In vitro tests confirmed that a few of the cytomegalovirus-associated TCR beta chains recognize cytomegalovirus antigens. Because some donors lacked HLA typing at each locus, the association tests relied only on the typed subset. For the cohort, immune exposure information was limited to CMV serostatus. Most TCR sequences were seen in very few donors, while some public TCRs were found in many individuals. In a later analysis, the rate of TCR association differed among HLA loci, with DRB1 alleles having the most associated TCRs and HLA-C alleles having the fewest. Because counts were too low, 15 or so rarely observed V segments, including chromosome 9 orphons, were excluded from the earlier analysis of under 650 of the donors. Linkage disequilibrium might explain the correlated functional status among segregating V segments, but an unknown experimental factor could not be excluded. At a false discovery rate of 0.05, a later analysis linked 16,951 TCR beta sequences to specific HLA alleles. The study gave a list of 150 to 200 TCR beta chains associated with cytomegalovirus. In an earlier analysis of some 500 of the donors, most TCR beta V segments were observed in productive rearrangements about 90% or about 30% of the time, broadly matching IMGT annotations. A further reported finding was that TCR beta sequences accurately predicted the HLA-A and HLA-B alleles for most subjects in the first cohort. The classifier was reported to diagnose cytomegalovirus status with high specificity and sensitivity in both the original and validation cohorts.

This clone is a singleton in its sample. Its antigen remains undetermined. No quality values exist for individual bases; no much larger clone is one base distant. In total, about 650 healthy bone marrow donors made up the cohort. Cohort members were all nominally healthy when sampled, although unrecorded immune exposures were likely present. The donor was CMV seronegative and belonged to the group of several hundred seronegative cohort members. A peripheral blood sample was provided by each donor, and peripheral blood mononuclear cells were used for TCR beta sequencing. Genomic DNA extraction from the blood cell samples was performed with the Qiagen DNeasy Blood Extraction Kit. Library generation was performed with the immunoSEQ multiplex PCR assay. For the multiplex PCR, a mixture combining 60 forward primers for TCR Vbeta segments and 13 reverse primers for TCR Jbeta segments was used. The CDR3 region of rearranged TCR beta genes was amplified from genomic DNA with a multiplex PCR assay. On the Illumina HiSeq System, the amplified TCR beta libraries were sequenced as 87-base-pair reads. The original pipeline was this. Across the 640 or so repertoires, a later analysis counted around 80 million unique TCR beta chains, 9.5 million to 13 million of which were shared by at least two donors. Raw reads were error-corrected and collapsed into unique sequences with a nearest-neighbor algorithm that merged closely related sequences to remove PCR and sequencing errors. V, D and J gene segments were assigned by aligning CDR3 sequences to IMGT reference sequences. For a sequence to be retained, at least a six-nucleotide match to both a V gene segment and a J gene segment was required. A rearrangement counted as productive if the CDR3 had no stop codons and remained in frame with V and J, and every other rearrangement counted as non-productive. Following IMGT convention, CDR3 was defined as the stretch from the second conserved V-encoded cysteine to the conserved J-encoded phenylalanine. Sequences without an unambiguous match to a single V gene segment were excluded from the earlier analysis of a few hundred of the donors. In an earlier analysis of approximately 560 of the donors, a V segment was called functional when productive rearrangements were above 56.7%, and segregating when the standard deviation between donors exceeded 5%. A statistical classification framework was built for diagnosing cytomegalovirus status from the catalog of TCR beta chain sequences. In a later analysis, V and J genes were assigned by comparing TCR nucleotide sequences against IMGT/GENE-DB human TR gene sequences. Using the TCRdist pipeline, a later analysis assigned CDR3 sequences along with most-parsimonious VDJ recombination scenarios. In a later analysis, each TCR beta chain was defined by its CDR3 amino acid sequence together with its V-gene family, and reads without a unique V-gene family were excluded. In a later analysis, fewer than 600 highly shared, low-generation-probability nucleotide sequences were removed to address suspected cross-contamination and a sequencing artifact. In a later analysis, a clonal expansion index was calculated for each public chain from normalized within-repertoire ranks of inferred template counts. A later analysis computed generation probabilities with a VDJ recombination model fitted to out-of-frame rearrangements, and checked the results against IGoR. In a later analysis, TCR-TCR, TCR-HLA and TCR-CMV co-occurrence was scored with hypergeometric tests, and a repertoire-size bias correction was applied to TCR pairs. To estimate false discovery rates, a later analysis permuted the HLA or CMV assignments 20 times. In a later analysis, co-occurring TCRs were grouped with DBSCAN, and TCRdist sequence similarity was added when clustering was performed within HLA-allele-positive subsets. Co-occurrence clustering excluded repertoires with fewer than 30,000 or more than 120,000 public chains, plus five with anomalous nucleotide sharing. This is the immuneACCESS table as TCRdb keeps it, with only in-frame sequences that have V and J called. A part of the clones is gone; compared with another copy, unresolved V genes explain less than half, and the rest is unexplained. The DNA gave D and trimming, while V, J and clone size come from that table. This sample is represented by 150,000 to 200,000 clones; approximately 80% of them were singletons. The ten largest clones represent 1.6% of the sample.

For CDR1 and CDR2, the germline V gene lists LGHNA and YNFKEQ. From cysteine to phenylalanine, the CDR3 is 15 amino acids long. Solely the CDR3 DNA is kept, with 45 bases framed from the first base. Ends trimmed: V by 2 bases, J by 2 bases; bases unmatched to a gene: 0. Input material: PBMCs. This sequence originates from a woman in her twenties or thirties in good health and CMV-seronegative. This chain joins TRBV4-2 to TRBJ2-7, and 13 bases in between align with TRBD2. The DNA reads TGTGCCAGCAGCCAAACTAGCGGGAGGGCCTACGAGCAGTACTTC. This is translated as CASSQTSGRAYEQYF.